Listed here are 11 T cell receptor beta chains from one sample, sequenced in a study of cytomegalovirus exposure and HLA in healthy donors. A multiplex PCR was run with 60 Vbeta primers and 13 Jbeta primers. The method was immunoSEQ multiplex PCR; TCRdb's version includes in-frame clones alone and lacks a portion of them. This sample has more than 150,000 clones, with more than 75% found just once. The sample comprised PBMCs. Source of these receptors: a young woman in good health and CMV-seropositive.

The chain links TRBV2 to TRBJ1-1; the match to TRBD1 covers 7 bases. The CDR3 consists of 14 residues. The V segment lost 8 bases and the J segment 5 bases; nucleotides outside the gene matches: 11. Germline CDR1 reads SNHLY; CDR2 reads FYNNEI. The chain's CDR3 is CASVRGGSVTEAFF. CDR3 DNA: TGTGCCAGCGTTAGAGGGGGCTCGGTAACTGAAGCTTTCTTT.

The chain combines TRBV20-1 with TRBJ1-1; the D gene is possibly TRBD1 (6 bases). CDR1 is DFQATT, CDR2 SNEGSKA, per germline (reference sequence). V dropped 3 bases and J dropped 8 bases, with 10 bases sitting between them. The CDR3 totals 11 residues. CDR3 sequence: CSARPGEEAFF. CDR3 nucleotides: TGCAGTGCTAGGCCAGGGGAGGAAGCTTTCTTT.

The chain couples TRBV1 to TRBJ2-5; the D call of TRBD1 is as the table states it, not checked on the DNA. TRBV1 is a pseudogene locus. The CDR3 totals 15 residues. The CDR3 reads CTSSQEPGQGGTQYF. For the CDR3, the DNA is TGCACCAGCAGCCAAGAGCCGGGACAGGGTGGGACCCAGTACTTC.

This sequence joins TRBV5-8 and TRBJ1-4; 11 nucleotides match TRBD1. The CDR3 spans 15 residues. The germline V gene encodes CDR1 SGHTS and CDR2 YDEGEE. The V gene end was trimmed by 4 bases and the J gene end by 8 bases; junction bases not matched to a gene: 7. Written as DNA, the CDR3 is TGTGCCAGCAGCCGAGGACAGGGGGCTGGAGAAAAACTGTTTTTT. Protein sequence: CASSRGQGAGEKLFF.

This clone was detected a few times. The V gene is TRBV28, the J gene TRBJ1-5, with D unresolved. Germline V lookup: CDR1 MDHEN, CDR2 SYDVKM. Trimming took 8 bases from V and 4 from J, leaving 18 bases between them. This CDR3 has 15 amino acids. The CDR3 region has the DNA TGTGCCAGCCGCTCACGAGGCCCGGGGAATCAGCCCCAGCATTTT. This translates into CASRSRGPGNQPQHF. Based on the CDR3 plus reference TRBV28 and TRBJ1-5, the full variable domain is DVKVTQSSRYLVKRTGEKVFLECVQDMDHENMFWYRQDPGLGLRLIYFSYDVKMKEKGDIPEGYSVSREKKERFSLILESASTNQTSMYLCASRSRGPGNQPQHFGDGTRLSIL.

This clone appeared a single time. The same CDR3 arises from other DNA sequences in this sample as well. The CDR3 protein is CASSLRGYGYTF. The CDR3 nucleotides are TGTGCCAGCAGTTTACGGGGATATGGCTACACCTTC. The genes are TRBV28 and TRBJ1-2; D not resolved. Germline loops: CDR1 MDHEN, CDR2 SYDVKM. The CDR3 spans 12 residues. V lost 2 bases and J lost 5, with 6 bases in between.

V gene TRBV10-1 combines with J gene TRBJ2-1; D uncertain. V was trimmed by 5 bases and J by 0 bases, leaving 5 bases between them. Germline CDR1 is WNHNN and CDR2 is SYGVQD (reference sequence). This CDR3 has 13 amino acids. The CDR3 DNA reads as TGCGCCAGCAGTATAGACTCCTACAATGAGCAGTTCTTC. Protein product: CASSIDSYNEQFF.

V gene TRBV4-2 combines with J gene TRBJ1-5; D call uncertain. CDR1 and CDR2 (germline): LGHNA, YNFKEQ. With 1 base removed from V and 4 bases from J, the gap between germline ends came to 8 bases. The CDR3 length is 14 residues. For the CDR3, the DNA is TGTGCCAGCAGCCAAGCAGCGGGTAATCAGCCCCAGCATTTT. Amino acids: CASSQAAGNQPQHF.

The chain employs TRBV7-2 and TRBJ1-5; perhaps TRBD1 as D (5 bases). Per the germline V gene, CDR1 is SGHTA and CDR2 is FQGNSA. This CDR3 spans 14 amino acids. V shed 2 bases and J shed 7 bases, with 12 bases lying between them. CDR3 residues: CASSLRGKGQPQHF. For the CDR3, the DNA is TGTGCCAGCAGCTTACGGGGGAAGGGACAGCCCCAGCATTTT.

This clone came up a few times. The chain joins TRBV6-5 to TRBJ1-6; 7 nucleotides align to TRBD1. In germline, CDR1 is MNHEY, CDR2 SVGAGI. The CDR3 is made up of 15 amino acids. Trimming cost V 6 bases and J 7 bases; bases outside gene matches: 9. CDR3 nucleotide sequence: TGTGCCAGCAGGGCATGGGAAGGGGGCAATTCACCCCTCCACTTT. Its protein is CASRAWEGGNSPLHF.

J is TRBJ1-3 and V is TRBV9; D perhaps matches TRBD1 (6 bases). CDR1 SGDLS and CDR2 YYNGEE come from the germline V gene. The CDR3 runs 15 residues. The V end lost 2 bases, the J end lost 3 bases, and 12 bases lay between the germline ends. In nucleotides, the CDR3 is TGTGCCAGCAGCGTCGGGACAAAGTATGGAAACACCATATATTTT. This codes for CASSVGTKYGNTIYF.